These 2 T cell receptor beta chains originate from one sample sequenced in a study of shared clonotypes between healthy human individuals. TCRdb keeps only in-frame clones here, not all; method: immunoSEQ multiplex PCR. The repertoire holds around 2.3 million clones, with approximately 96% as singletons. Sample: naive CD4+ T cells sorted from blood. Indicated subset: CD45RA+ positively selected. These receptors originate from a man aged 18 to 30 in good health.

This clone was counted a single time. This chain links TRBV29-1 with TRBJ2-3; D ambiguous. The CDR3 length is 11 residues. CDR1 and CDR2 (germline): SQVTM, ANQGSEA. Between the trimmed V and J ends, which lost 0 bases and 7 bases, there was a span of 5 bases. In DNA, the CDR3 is TGCAGCGTTGAAGAGGGCAATACGCAGTATTTT. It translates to CSVEEGNTQYF.

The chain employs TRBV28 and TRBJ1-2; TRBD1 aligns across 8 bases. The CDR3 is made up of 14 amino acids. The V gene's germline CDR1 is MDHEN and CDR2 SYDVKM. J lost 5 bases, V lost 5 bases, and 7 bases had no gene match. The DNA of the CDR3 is TGTGCCAGCAGTCCAGGACAGGGATTATATGGCTACACCTTC. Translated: CASSPGQGLYGYTF.